This TCR beta chain derives from a study of CD8 T cells in Susac syndrome. Study-wide findings and caveats: Individuals included in the TCR sequencing and HLA analysis were acknowledged by the study to be relatively few in number.

The RNA, roughly 0.45 to 1 ug, was put through reverse transcription using random hexamers. TCRdb passed the immunoSEQ multiplex PCR reads through MiXCR, listing each CDR3 protein once. The sample lists some 150,000 distinct CDR3 sequences; 90% to 95% were seen once. A remark on this clonotype: What it binds is not known.

The authors sequenced TCR beta from blood CD8+ and CD4+ T cells. The source is a human donor with multiple sclerosis. Sequences were obtained from CD8+ T cells from PBMCs.

CDR3 sequence reads: CASSPDQAGGKTQYF. As DNA, the CDR3 is TGTGCCAGCAGTCCCGACCAAGCGGGGGGAAAGACGCAGTATTTT. The chain employs TRBV6-2 or TRBV6-3 and TRBJ2-3; TRBD2 agrees at 9 bases. The CDR3 totals 15 residues. The ends lost 5 bases at V and 9 bases at J; junction bases unmatched: 12. The V gene's germline CDR1 is MNHEY and CDR2 SVGEGT.